This TCR beta chain was recorded in a study of cytomegalovirus exposure and HLA in healthy donors. Study-level results: There were a few CMV-associated chains whose specificity for CMV antigens was confirmed in vitro.

The V end was cut by 2 bases, the J end by 7 bases, with 6 bases between. Germline assignment: CDR1 MNHEY and CDR2 SMNVEV (reference sequence). The CDR3 has 12 residues. The PCR ran on 60 Vbeta and 13 Jbeta primers. Clones were sequenced by immunoSEQ multiplex PCR, and TCRdb holds only the in-frame ones, with some missing. The data contain 150,000 or so clones, about 74% of them singletons. With regard to this clone: The antigen is undetermined.

The gene calls are TRBV27 and TRBJ2-1, with D possibly matching TRBD1 (5 bases). The sample taken for sequencing was PBMCs. The TCR originated in a male donor in good health and CMV-seronegative. The CDR3 region is CASSLQGNEQFF. The CDR3 nucleotides are TGTGCCAGCAGTTTACAGGGAAATGAGCAGTTCTTC.